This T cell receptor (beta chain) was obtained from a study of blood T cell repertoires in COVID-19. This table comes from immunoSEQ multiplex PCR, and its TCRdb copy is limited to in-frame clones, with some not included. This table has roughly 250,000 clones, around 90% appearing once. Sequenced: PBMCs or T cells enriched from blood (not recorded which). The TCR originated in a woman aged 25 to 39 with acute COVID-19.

This chain's CDR3 is CASNRNRDHYGYTF. The CDR3 DNA sequence: TGTGCCAGCAACCGGAACAGGGATCACTATGGCTACACCTTC. The chain links TRBV2 to TRBJ1-2; maybe TRBD1 (6 bases). This CDR3 contains 14 residues. CDR1 SNHLY and CDR2 FYNNEI come from the germline V gene. The V end lost 7 bases, the J end lost 3 bases, and 15 bases lay between the germline ends.